This T cell receptor (beta chain) was observed in a study of OX40 agonist ivuxolimab in advanced cancers. Study at large: The treatment was a fully human IgG2 OX40 agonist, ivuxolimab.

Autoimmune disease history or systemic immunosuppression barred patients. Germline V gene sequence: CDR1 MNHNY, CDR2 SVGAGI (reference sequence). The CDR3 runs 14 residues. The V end lost 0 bases, the J end lost 6 bases, and 11 bases lay between the germline ends. The repertoire was sequenced with immunoSEQ multiplex PCR; TCRdb's copy has only in-frame clones and lacks some. The sample lists 30,000 or so clones, approximately 90% seen once, with more than 30% in the top ten. Here the sequenced sample was CD4+ or CD8+ T cells sorted from blood, taken in a trial of the OX40 agonist ivuxolimab. The TCR comes from an adult with an advanced solid tumor such as melanoma, head and neck, liver or kidney cancer. This chain links TRBV6-6 with TRBJ1-2; D is ambiguous. The CDR3 protein is CASSYSEKVHGYTF. CDR3 bases: TGTGCCAGCAGTTACTCGGAAAAGGTACATGGCTACACCTTC.